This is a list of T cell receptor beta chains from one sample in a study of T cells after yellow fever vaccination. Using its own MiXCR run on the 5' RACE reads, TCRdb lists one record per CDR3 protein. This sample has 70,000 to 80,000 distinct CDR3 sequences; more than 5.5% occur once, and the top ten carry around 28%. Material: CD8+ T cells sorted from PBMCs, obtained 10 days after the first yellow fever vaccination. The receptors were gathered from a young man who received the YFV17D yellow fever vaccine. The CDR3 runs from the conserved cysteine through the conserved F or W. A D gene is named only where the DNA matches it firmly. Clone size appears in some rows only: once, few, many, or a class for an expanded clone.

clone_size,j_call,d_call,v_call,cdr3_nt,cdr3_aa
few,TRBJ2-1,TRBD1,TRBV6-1,TGTGCCAGCCGAAGGGACAGGGGAGGGGGCAATGAGCAGTTCTTC,CASRRDRGGGNEQFF
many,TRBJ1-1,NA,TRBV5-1,TGCGCCAGCAGCTTAGGCTGGGGGGACACTGAAGCTTTCTTT,CASSLGWGDTEAFF
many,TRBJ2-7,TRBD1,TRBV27,TGTGCCAGCAGTAATGGGGACAGCTCCTACGAGCAGTACTTC,CASSNGDSSYEQYF
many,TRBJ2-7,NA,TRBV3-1,TGTGCCAGCAGCGCCGGACTATCTAGCCCCGTCGGGGTCGAGCAGTACTTC,CASSAGLSSPVGVEQYF
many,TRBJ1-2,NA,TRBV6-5,TGTGCCAGCAGTTACTCAGAGACAGCGAGTAACTATGGCTACACCTTC,CASSYSETASNYGYTF
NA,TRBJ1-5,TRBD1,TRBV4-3,TGCGCCAGCAGCCAGGGACAGGAGAATCAGCCCCAGCATTTT,CASSQGQENQPQHF
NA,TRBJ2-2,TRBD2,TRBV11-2,TGTGCCACCAACCCGGGACTAGTTTATGATAGGGAGCTGTTTTTT,CATNPGLVYDRELFF
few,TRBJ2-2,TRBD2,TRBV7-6,TGTGCCAGCAGCCCTATGACTAGCGGGGGGACCGGGGAGCTGTTTTTT,CASSPMTSGGTGELFF
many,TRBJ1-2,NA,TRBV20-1,TGCAGTGCTAGAGTGTGGACAGTGGGCTATGGCTACACCTTC,CSARVWTVGYGYTF
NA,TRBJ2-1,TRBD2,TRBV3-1,TGTGCCTGCAGCAAGCAGGTCAGTGGGACTAGCGAGTTCTACAATGAGCAGTTCTTC,CACSKQVSGTSEFYNEQFF
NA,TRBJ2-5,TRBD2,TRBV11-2,TGTGCCAGCAGGACCACTAGCGGGGGCCTTCAAGAGACCCAGTACTTC,CASRTTSGGLQETQYF
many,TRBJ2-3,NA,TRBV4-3,TGCGCCAGCAGCCAAGATCTGGTAGGGGCGAGCACAGATACGCAGTATTTT,CASSQDLVGASTDTQYF
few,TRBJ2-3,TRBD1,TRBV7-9,TGTGCCAGCGGCCGGACAGGGAACACAGATACGCAGTATTTT,CASGRTGNTDTQYF
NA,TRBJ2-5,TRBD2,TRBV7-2,TGTGCCAGCAGCTTAGTGCCCAGCGGGGGGTCTCTCCAAGAGACCCAGTACTTC,CASSLVPSGGSLQETQYF
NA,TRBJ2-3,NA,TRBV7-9,TGTGCCAGCAGCTTAGATGGCAGGGACGGCACAGATACGCAGTATTTT,CASSLDGRDGTDTQYF
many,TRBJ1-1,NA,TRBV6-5,TGTGCCAGCAGTTACATAAGGGGCCCATCGAACACTGAAGCTTTCTTT,CASSYIRGPSNTEAFF
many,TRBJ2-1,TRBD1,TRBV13,TGTGCCAGCAGCCATGGGACAGAAACCTACAATGAGCAGTTCTTC,CASSHGTETYNEQFF
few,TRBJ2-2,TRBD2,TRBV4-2,TGTGCCAGCACCCCGGCGGGGGCCGGGGAGCTGTTTTTT,CASTPAGAGELFF
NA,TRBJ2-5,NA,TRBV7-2,TGTGCCAGCAGCTTGGCTAGCAGGGGCCAAGAGACCCAGTACTTC,CASSLASRGQETQYF
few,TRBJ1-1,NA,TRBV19,TGTGCCAGTAGTATAGTGGCGGGGAACACTGAAGCTTTCTTT,CASSIVAGNTEAFF
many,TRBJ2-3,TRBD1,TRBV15,TGTGCCACCTTACAGGGGATGACAGATACGCAGTATTTT,CATLQGMTDTQYF
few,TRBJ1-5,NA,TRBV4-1,TGCGCCAGCAGCCAAGGGGGAGGGGACAGCAATCAGCCCCAGCATTTT,CASSQGGGDSNQPQHF
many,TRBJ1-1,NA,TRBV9,TGTGCCAGCAGCGCCGGGACGAATCCGAACACTGAAGCTTTCTTT,CASSAGTNPNTEAFF
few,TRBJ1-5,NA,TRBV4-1,TGCGCCAGCAGCCAAGCCCCTAAAAATCAGCCCCAGCATTTT,CASSQAPKNQPQHF
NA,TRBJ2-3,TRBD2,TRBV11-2,TGTGCCAGCAGTCTTATTGGGGGGGGGGTCATGGATACGCAGTATTTT,CASSLIGGGVMDTQYF
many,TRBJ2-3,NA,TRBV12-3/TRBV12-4,TGTGCCAGCAGTTTAGGTAAACGGGGCACAGATACGCAGTATTTT,CASSLGKRGTDTQYF
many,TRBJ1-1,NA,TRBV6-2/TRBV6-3,TGTGCCAGCAGTTACAGGGCGGAAGAAGCTTTCTTT,CASSYRAEEAFF
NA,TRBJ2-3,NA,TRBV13,TGTGCCAGCAGCATCGGCGAAAATACGCAGTATTTT,CASSIGENTQYF
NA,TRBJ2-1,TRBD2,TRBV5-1,TGCGCCAGCAGCTTTGGGGGGGGGGATTACAATGAGCAGTTCTTC,CASSFGGGDYNEQFF